This TCR beta chain was recorded in a study of blood T cell repertoires in COVID-19. Study-level information: Donors in the United States, Italy and Spain gave samples during acute or convalescent COVID-19.

Germline V gene sequence: CDR1 LNHNV, CDR2 YYDKDF (reference sequence). The CDR3 length is 14 residues. The ends were cut back, 5 bases at V and 2 bases at J, with 13 bases in the middle. The participants were between roughly 18 and 89 years old and came from 24 US areas. Membership in each cohort depended on participant-reported clinical history. In the original workflow: Using reference gene primer amplification, nucleated cell counts were estimated. The table came from immunoSEQ multiplex PCR; TCRdb's copy has only in-frame clones and leaves some out. V, J and clone size were drawn from that table, and D and trimming were deduced from the DNA. The sample contains about 400,000 clones, 88% of which appear only once.

The V and J genes are TRBV15 and TRBJ2-7, with a possible D match to TRBD1 (6 bases). The sequence was collected from a woman aged 25-40 years with acute COVID-19. Sequencing was performed on PBMCs or T cells enriched from blood (not recorded which). The CDR3 loop is CATSGKRQAYEQYF. In nucleotides, the CDR3 is TGTGCCACCAGCGGCAAGCGACAGGCCTACGAGCAGTACTTC.